This T cell receptor beta chain was sequenced in a study of cytomegalovirus exposure and HLA in healthy donors. 13 Jbeta primers and 60 Vbeta primers were used for the PCR. TCRdb's copy holds only in-frame clones and misses some; the assay was immunoSEQ multiplex PCR. Among over 100,000 clones listed, about 86% were seen once. The germline V gene has CDR1 MNHNY and CDR2 SVGAGI (reference sequence). There are 15 residues in the CDR3. With V trimmed by 1 base and J by 5 bases, 8 bases remained unmatched. Study-wide findings and caveats: A few V segments could not be told apart, such as TRBV6-2 and TRBV6-3, and were left out.

Concerning this clone itself: Antigen specificity is unknown.

The sample consisted of PBMCs. V usage is TRBV6-6 and J usage is TRBJ2-7; 7 bases are a match to TRBD2. The receptor was derived from a woman in her twenties or thirties in good health and CMV-seronegative. The CDR3: CASSYLETSFNEQYF. The CDR3 nucleotides are TGTGCCAGCAGTTACTTGGAGACTAGCTTCAACGAGCAGTACTTC.